These 11 T cell receptor beta chains were all obtained from the same sample, sequenced in a study of T cells after yellow fever vaccination. TCRdb called the 5' RACE reads again in MiXCR, with one record for every CDR3 protein. This table holds roughly 520,000 distinct CDR3 sequences, 21% found once. This material consisted of PBMCs, taken roughly 23 days after the first yellow fever vaccination. The receptors stem from a man aged 18 to 30 who received the YFV17D yellow fever vaccine.

This clonotype was seen a few times. The CDR3 reads CSANSRDTQYF. In nucleotides, the CDR3 is TGCAGTGCTAACAGTCGGGATACGCAGTATTTT. The chain uses TRBV20-1 and TRBJ2-3; D call uncertain. Germline V CDR1 and CDR2: DFQATT, SNEGSKA (reference sequence). Trimming cost V 4 bases and J 6 bases, with 8 bases left between them. The CDR3 is 11 residues long.

The rearrangement uses TRBV6-6 and TRBJ1-1; a weak D match, TRBD1 (5 bases). The CDR3 runs to 13 residues. The germline gives CDR1 MNHNY, CDR2 SVGAGI (reference sequence). V shed 0 bases and J shed 11 bases, with 13 bases lying between them. This CDR3 reads CASSYSEGSWAFF. CDR3 nucleotides: TGTGCCAGCAGTTACTCGGAGGGGTCTTGGGCTTTCTTT.

This clonotype showed up just a few times. The chain is built from TRBV12-3 or TRBV12-4 and TRBJ2-1; no definite D call. This CDR3 has 12 amino acids. V was cut by 4 bases and J by 9 bases, with 10 bases left in between. The CDR3 is CASSSLLGEQFF. The DNA for the CDR3 is TGTGCCAGCAGTTCGCTTTTGGGTGAGCAGTTCTTC.

CDR3 region: CASSLMGQPQHF. In nucleotides, the CDR3 is TGTGCCAGCAGCTTGATGGGTCAGCCCCAGCATTTT. This rearrangement joins TRBV7-9 to TRBJ1-5; no clear D. Trimming removed 3 bases from V and 6 bases from J, with 6 bases in between. This CDR3 has 12 amino acids. In germline, CDR1 is SEHNR, CDR2 FQNEAQ (reference sequence).

In its sample, this clonotype was seen once. The chain employs TRBV28 and TRBJ1-5; D might be TRBD1 (6 bases). Germline CDR1 reads MDHEN; CDR2 reads SYDVKM. CDR3 length: 13 amino acids. Deletions cut 7 bases from V and 10 bases from J, with 17 bases between. The CDR3 region is CASTEDSLRPQHF. CDR3 nucleotide sequence: TGTGCCAGCACCGAGGACAGCCTCAGACCCCAGCATTTT.

Only a few counts were recorded for this clonotype. This chain uses TRBV5-1 with TRBJ1-6; 7 bases are shared with TRBD1. V shed 4 bases and J 7 bases; nucleotides not matched to a gene: 5. From germline, CDR1 is SGHRS and CDR2 YFSETQ. The CDR3 runs to 14 residues. DNA for the CDR3: TGCGCCAGCAGCCCGGGACAGAGCAATTCACCCCTCCACTTT. Its protein is CASSPGQSNSPLHF. The complete variable domain, with remaining parts taken from reference TRBV5-1 and TRBJ1-6, reads KAGVTQTPRYLIKTRGQQVTLSCSPISGHRSVSWYQQTPGQGLQFLFEYFSETQRNKGNFPGRFSGRQFSNSRSEMNVSTLELGDSALYLCASSPGQSNSPLHFGNGTRLTVT.

The gene calls are TRBV24-1 and TRBJ1-5; 8 positions match TRBD1. Losses at the gene ends were 4 bases for V and 3 bases for J; bases not matched to a gene: 7. Germline CDR1 reads KGHDR; CDR2 reads SFDVKD. The CDR3 has 16 amino acids. The CDR3 loop reads CATSDGRQGNNQPQHF. In DNA, the CDR3 is TGTGCCACCAGTGACGGCCGACAGGGGAACAATCAGCCCCAGCATTTT.

This clonotype was detected a few times. The chain joins TRBV18 to TRBJ2-3; 10 bases align to TRBD2. This CDR3 spans 14 amino acids. Trimming removed 6 bases from V and 5 bases from J; junction bases left unmatched: 5. Germline V gives CDR1 KGHSH, CDR2 LQKENI. The CDR3 bases are TGTGCCAGCTCTAGCGGGGGGATTGAAGATACGCAGTATTTT. It codes for CASSSGGIEDTQYF.

J is TRBJ2-7 and V is TRBV7-2; 11 nucleotides align to TRBD1. Per the germline V gene, CDR1 is SGHTA and CDR2 is FQGNSA. J was trimmed by 5 bases and V by 5 bases; bases with no gene match: 5. There are 14 residues in the CDR3. The CDR3 DNA reads TGTGCCAGCAGCCCGGACAGGGGGCGTCACGAGCAGTACTTC. It translates to CASSPDRGRHEQYF.

The chain links TRBV4-3 to TRBJ2-1; perhaps TRBD1 as D (6 bases). CDR3 length: 13 amino acids. V lost 4 bases and J 8 bases, leaving 12 bases between the germline ends. The germline CDR1 and CDR2 sequences are LGHNA and YSLEER. The CDR3 DNA reads as TGCGCCAGCAGCCGGCAGACAGGCGATGAGCAGTTCTTC. Residues: CASSRQTGDEQFF.

The chain couples TRBV12-5 to TRBJ2-3; D may be TRBD1 (5 bases). In germline, CDR1 is LGHNT, CDR2 FRNRAP. This CDR3 has 13 amino acids. The V and J ends lost 3 bases and 1 base respectively, with 5 bases between them. This CDR3 is CASGLGGTDTQYF. The CDR3, as DNA: TGTGCTAGTGGTTTAGGGGGCACAGATACGCAGTATTTT.